This T cell receptor (beta chain) is drawn from a study of T cell repertoires in cytomegalovirus infection. V was shortened by 3 bases and J by 6 bases, with 20 bases between the two germline ends. There are 16 residues in the CDR3. The table lists this clonotype with a few counts. The antigen remains unidentified. Regarding the study as a whole: Within the response measured ex vivo, HLA-C-restricted CMV-specific TCR beta clonotypes were dominant.

In TCRdb, the reads were re-called with MiXCR into one record per CDR3 protein. The sample holds some 150,000 distinct CDR3 sequences; about a quarter are singletons and the top ten take 10% to 11%. This clonotype originated in a human donor in good health (CMV status not recorded). Some clones in this sample may be carry-over from other donors' samples. Input material: PBMCs. The chain carries TRBV12-3 or TRBV12-4 and TRBJ1-1, with D possibly being TRBD1 (6 bases). The DNA for the CDR3 is TGTGCCAGCAGTTTCGGTACCCCGCGAAGGGGGGCTGAAGCTTTCTTT. Protein: CASSFGTPRRGAEAFF.